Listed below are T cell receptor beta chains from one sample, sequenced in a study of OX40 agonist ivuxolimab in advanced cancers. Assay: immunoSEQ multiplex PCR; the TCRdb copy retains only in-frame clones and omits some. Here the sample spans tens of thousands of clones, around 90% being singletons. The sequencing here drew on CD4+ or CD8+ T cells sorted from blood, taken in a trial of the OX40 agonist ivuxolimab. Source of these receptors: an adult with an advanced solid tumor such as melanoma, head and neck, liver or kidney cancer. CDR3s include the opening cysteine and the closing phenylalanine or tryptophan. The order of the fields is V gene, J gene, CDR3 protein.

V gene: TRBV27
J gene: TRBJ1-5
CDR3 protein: CASSFSGQYQPQHF

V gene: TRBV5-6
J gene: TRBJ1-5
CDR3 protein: CASSLRANNQPQHF

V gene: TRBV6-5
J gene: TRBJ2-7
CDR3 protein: CASSYRGRYYEQYF

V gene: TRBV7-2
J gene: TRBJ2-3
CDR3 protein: CASSSRGTESTDTQYF

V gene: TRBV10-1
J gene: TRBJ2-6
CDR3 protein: CASSPTGAGANVLTF

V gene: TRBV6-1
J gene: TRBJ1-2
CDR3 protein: CASNYRGQGNYGYTF

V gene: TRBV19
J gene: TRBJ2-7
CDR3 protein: CASSLGTTRNEQYF

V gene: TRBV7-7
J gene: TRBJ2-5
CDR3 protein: CASGEGSGTQYF

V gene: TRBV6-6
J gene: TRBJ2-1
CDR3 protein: CASKSSYNEQFF

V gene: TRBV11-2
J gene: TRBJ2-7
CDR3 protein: CASSSFHEQYF

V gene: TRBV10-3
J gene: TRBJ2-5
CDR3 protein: CAISESTVQETQYF

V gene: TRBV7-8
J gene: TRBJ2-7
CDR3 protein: CASSPVGANEQYF

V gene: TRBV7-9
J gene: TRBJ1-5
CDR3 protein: CASSTGQGNQPQHF

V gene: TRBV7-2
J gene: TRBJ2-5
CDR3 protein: CASSSGRGETQYF

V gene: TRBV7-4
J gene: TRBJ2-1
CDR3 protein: CASSLATHNEQFF

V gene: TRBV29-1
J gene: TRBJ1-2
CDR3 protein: CSVEDKGQGGYGYTF

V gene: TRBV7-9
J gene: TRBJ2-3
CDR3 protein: CASSLGGGDSTDTQYF

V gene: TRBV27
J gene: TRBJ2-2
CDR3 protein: CASSSPLRQRLGGELFF

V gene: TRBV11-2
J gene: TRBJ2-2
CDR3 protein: CASSLLVAGELFF

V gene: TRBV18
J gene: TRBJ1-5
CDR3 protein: CASSPQAGSNQPQHF

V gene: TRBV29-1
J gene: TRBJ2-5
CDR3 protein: CSARTGMETQYF

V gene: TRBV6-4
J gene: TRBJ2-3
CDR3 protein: CATRGTAVGTDTQYF

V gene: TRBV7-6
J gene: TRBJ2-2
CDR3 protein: CASSLSWTVNTGELFF

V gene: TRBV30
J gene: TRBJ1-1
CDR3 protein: CAWIIMKTGSMNTEAFF

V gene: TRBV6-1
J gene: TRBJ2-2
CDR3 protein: CASSQWTGAAGELFF

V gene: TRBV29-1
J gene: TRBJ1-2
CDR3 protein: CSVEMNYGYTF

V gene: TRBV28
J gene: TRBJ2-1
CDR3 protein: CASSPRDMTFNEQFF

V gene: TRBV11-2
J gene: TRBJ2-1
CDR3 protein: CASTEAFYNEQFF

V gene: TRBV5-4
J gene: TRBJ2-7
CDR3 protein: CASSLDRGDEQYF

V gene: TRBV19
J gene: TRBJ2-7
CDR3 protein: CASTSSGTGGRYEQYF

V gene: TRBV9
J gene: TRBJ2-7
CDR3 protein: CASSVPLAGVRYEQYF

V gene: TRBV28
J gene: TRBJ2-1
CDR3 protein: CASSLKSSRQFF

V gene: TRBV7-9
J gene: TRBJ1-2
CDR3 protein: CASSRGQGYGYTF

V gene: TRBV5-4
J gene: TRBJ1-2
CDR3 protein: CASNQDRGGYGYTF

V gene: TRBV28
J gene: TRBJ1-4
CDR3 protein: CASSSSLGAREKLFF

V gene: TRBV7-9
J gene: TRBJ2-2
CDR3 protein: CASSQRGNTGELFF

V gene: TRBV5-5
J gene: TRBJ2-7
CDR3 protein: CASSLRDTVTYEQYF

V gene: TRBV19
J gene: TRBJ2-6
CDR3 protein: CASSIRGSGANVLTF

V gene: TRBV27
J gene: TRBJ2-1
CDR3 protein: CASSLKLAGVSEQFF

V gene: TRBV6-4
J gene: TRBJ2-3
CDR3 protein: CASSEGIRNTDTQYF

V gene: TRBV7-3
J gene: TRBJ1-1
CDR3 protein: CASSLVRNTEAFF

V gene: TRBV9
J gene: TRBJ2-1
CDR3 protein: CASSVATGGNNEQFF

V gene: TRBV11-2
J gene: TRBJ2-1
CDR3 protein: CASSQSYRGGSYNEQFF

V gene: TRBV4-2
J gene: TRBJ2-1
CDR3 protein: CASSQSEDSYNEQFF

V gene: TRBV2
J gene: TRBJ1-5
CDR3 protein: CASSAGASNQPQHF

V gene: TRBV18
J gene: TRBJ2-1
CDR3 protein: CASSPPGRGRSGEQFF

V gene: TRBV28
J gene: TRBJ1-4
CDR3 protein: CASSLRRSTNEKLFF

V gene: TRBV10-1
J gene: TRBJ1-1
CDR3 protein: CASSESSVDGEAFF

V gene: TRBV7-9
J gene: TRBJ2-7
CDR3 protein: CASSFRLGGGEQYF

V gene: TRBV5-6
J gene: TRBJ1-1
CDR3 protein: CASSRRGRFTEAFF

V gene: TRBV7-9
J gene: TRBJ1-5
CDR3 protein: CASSFSGNSNQPQHF

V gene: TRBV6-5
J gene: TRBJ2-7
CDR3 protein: CASSVGGRGSREQYF

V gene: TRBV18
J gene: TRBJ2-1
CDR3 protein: CASSPQTSGSNEQFF

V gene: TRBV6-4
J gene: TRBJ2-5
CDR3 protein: CASSEPGLPCGTQYF